The rows below give T cell receptor beta chains drawn from one sample of a study of spatial heterogeneity in lung cancer. TCRdb called the 5' RACE reads again in MiXCR, with one record for every CDR3 protein. This sample has 35,000 to 45,000 distinct CDR3 sequences, with approximately 22% found just once. The sample consisted of PBMCs, taken at follow-up. These receptors all stem from a female donor with early-stage non-small cell lung cancer. Each CDR3 is given with its conserved first and last residue.

V gene: TRBV6-5
J gene: TRBJ1-1
CDR3 protein: CASSYRNTEAFF

V gene: TRBV5-4
J gene: TRBJ1-2
CDR3 protein: CASSRPGGQNYGYTF

V gene: TRBV7-8
J gene: TRBJ2-7
CDR3 protein: CASSLVDRDYEQYF

V gene: TRBV20-1
J gene: TRBJ1-3
CDR3 protein: CSARPATSGNTIYF

V gene: TRBV10-3
J gene: TRBJ1-5
CDR3 protein: CASNRDRGNQPQHF

V gene: TRBV7-9
J gene: TRBJ1-1
CDR3 protein: CASTPVSPDTEAFF

V gene: TRBV29-1
J gene: TRBJ2-7
CDR3 protein: CSVEGGSGSNEQYF

V gene: TRBV5-1
J gene: TRBJ2-7
CDR3 protein: CASSRTSGSHEQYF

V gene: TRBV30
J gene: TRBJ1-5
CDR3 protein: CAWSRQNQPQHF

V gene: TRBV11-2
J gene: TRBJ2-3
CDR3 protein: CASSYSGVRTDTQYF

V gene: TRBV7-9
J gene: TRBJ2-1
CDR3 protein: CASGRGERSNNEQFF

V gene: TRBV12-3/TRBV12-4
J gene: TRBJ2-3
CDR3 protein: CASSSNRESTDTQYF

V gene: TRBV7-2
J gene: TRBJ2-5
CDR3 protein: CASSFPWGETQYF

V gene: TRBV7-6
J gene: TRBJ2-2
CDR3 protein: CASSSPRGQLSNTGELFF

V gene: TRBV2
J gene: TRBJ2-4
CDR3 protein: CASSVSPTGWQNIQYF

V gene: TRBV9
J gene: TRBJ2-3
CDR3 protein: CASSAAGADTQYF

V gene: TRBV7-8
J gene: TRBJ1-1
CDR3 protein: CASSPRPVNTEAFF

V gene: TRBV12-3/TRBV12-4
J gene: TRBJ2-1
CDR3 protein: CASSLAGAKVEQFF

V gene: TRBV7-6
J gene: TRBJ2-1
CDR3 protein: CASSFLAGAYNEQFF

V gene: TRBV4-2
J gene: TRBJ2-3
CDR3 protein: CASSHESGGFYTQYF

V gene: TRBV19
J gene: TRBJ1-4
CDR3 protein: CASFDRLNEKLFF

V gene: TRBV12-3/TRBV12-4
J gene: TRBJ2-2
CDR3 protein: CASRRGSNTGELFF

V gene: TRBV5-1
J gene: TRBJ2-7
CDR3 protein: CASSLESGNYYEQYF

V gene: TRBV6-5
J gene: TRBJ2-2
CDR3 protein: CASSPTLITGELFF

V gene: TRBV4-2
J gene: TRBJ2-7
CDR3 protein: CASSPRLAVSEQYF

V gene: TRBV5-1
J gene: TRBJ1-4
CDR3 protein: CASSPGVNEKLFF

V gene: TRBV20-1
J gene: TRBJ2-7
CDR3 protein: CSARGGGLVGQYF

V gene: TRBV20-1
J gene: TRBJ1-5
CDR3 protein: CSASDHRGNQPQHF

V gene: TRBV10-3
J gene: TRBJ1-1
CDR3 protein: CAISAEEQGVIAFF

V gene: TRBV7-3
J gene: TRBJ2-7
CDR3 protein: CASSNGRRDEQYF

V gene: TRBV20-1
J gene: TRBJ1-3
CDR3 protein: CSAQTSGNTIYF

V gene: TRBV10-3
J gene: TRBJ2-3
CDR3 protein: CAISESLDLDTQYF

V gene: TRBV5-6
J gene: TRBJ1-3
CDR3 protein: CASSFGITDGRTGNTIYF

V gene: TRBV28
J gene: TRBJ2-1
CDR3 protein: CAGKRLGLNEQFF

V gene: TRBV4-1
J gene: TRBJ1-2
CDR3 protein: CASSQRDRTNPYGYTF

V gene: TRBV4-1
J gene: TRBJ2-1
CDR3 protein: CASSQDLAAGGANEQFF

V gene: TRBV11-2
J gene: TRBJ2-2
CDR3 protein: CASSLPPNTGELFF